The entry below describes one T cell receptor (beta chain). It has no known antigen specificity. Base qualities are missing; no much larger clone stands one base away. Using the deep immunoSEQ assay, TCR CDR3 regions were amplified from genomic DNA by multiplex PCR. For each cell subset, the extracted genomic DNA was distributed evenly across all wells of several immunoSEQ 96-well plates, and each plate served as one replicate. For sorted subsets, roughly 200 ng of genomic DNA, equivalent to around 29,000 T cell genomes, went into each replicate PCR. Purified libraries were measured with a Qubit 3.0 fluorometer, size-checked on a Bioanalyzer 2100, and measured again with the KAPA Library Quantification kit. Every immunoSEQ 96-well plate was sequenced on a separate single-read 150-cycle Illumina NextSeq 550 flow cell. Per the original workflow: Because the immunoSEQ output included only junctional sequences and no quality scores, the filtering could not be the same as the filtering used for full-length reads. To assign V/J genes and CDR3, sequences were annotated against IMGT germline references using PyIR, a Python wrapper for IgBLAST v1.9. Any read was removed if the V/J assignment was weak (E-value above 1e-6), the CDR3 was missing, or the read contained stop codons, out-of-frame junctions, or ambiguous translated residues. V3J clonotypes were defined as sequences sharing an identical inferred V gene, J gene, and CDR3 amino acid sequence. Percentage overlap between repertoires was computed as shared unique clonotypes divided by the size of the smaller repertoire. Richness of each repertoire was evaluated using RTK rarefaction, the Chao1 estimator, and Recon v2.1 estimates of unobserved clonotypes. Generation probabilities were computed with OLGA for all TCRbeta clonotypes obtained by the gDNA method from several donors. This is the immuneACCESS table as TCRdb keeps it, with only in-frame sequences that have V and J called. A part of the clones is gone; compared with another copy, unresolved V genes explain less than half, and the rest is unexplained. The DNA was the basis for D and trimming; V, J and clone size are from that table. This sample is represented by 2 million to 2.5 million clones; 85% to 95% of them were singletons. The ten largest make up 0.13% of the sample.

The entry originates in a study of shared clonotypes between healthy human individuals (dated by TCRdb to the early 2020s). With respect to the entire study: A few men and two women, aged 18 to 49 years, made up the cohort. For each donor, three plates each were used for CD4 naive and CD4 memory, two plates were used for CD8 naive, and one plate was used for CD8 memory. The study deeply sequenced blood TCR repertoires of about 5 healthy adults to estimate repertoire size and the extent of clonotype sharing between individuals. Different laboratories and diverse techniques were used to prepare libraries and sequence TCR repertoires, to increase sequencing depth and limit assay-specific biases. Leukapheresis yielded between about 0.9 and 9 billion PBMCs per donor. Beyond this particular receptor, the publication reports: Estimated clonotype richness was generally larger for naive than for memory subsets. Higher generation probabilities were observed for clonotypes shared by all four sorted-subset donors than for non-shared clonotypes. The small number of donors limited the genetic and exposure-history diversity represented. Sampling was restricted to blood, and TCR repertoires in tissue are likely to differ from TCR repertoires in blood. Incomplete sequencing was indicated by rarefaction of sorted-subset datasets, despite the large sequencing depth. Pairwise subsampling led to the expectation that sequencing depth would affect the degree of clonotype sharing among donors. When a handful of donors were compared, the shared fraction of clonotypes was approximately 5% for naive CD4, 3.5% to 4% for naive CD8, roughly 2.5% for memory CD4, and around 0.37% for memory CD8.

The donors were healthy, HIV-negative adults with no recently reported acute infections or vaccinations. Only Caucasian adults living in Nashville, Tennessee, USA were represented among the donors. Magnetic negative selection was used to enrich CD4+ T cells, after which naive cells were positively selected on CD45RA and the negative fraction became the memory subset. After blood collection by leukapheresis, PBMCs were isolated using Ficoll-Histopaque density gradient centrifugation and then cryopreserved in the vapor phase of liquid nitrogen. Purity and quantity of every magnetically sorted T cell population were checked by analytical flow cytometry. From each sorted fraction, genomic DNA was isolated and quantified by UV absorbance on a Nanodrop 2000c. Taken from cysteine to phenylalanine, the CDR3 has 16 residues. The retained sequence is limited to the CDR3, 48 bases, with the frame set at the first base. Germline trimming amounts to 2 bases on V and 10 bases on J, with 8 as the count of junction bases outside the gene matches. Via the germline V gene (reference sequence), CDR1 is MNHNY and CDR2 SVGAGI.

This clonotype was sampled from a man younger than 30 in good health. Material for sequencing was naive CD4+ T cells sorted from blood. What this sample's cell subset or site label stands for: CD45RA+ positively selected. This receptor chain uses TRBV6-6 and TRBJ2-1; TRBD2 aligns with 13 central bases. The nucleotide sequence is given as TGTGCCAGCAGTTACGAAGGACTAGCGGGAGATCGGGAGCAGTTCTTC. Translated, this is CASSYEGLAGDREQFF.